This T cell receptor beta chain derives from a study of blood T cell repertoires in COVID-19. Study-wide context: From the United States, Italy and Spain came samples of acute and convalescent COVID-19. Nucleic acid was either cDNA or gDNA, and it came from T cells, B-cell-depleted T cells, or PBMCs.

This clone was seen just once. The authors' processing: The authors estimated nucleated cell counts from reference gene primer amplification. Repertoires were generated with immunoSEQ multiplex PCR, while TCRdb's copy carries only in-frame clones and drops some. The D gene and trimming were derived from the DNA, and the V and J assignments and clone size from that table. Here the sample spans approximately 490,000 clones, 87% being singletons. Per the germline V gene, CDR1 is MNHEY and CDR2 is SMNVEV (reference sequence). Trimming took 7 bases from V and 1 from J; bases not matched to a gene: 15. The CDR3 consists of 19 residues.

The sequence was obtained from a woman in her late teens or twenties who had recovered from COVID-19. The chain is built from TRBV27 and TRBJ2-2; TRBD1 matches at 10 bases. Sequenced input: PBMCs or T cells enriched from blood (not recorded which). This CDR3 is CASTRFGTGDGRNTGELFF. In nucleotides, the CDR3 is TGTGCCAGCACCCGATTCGGGACAGGGGATGGAAGGAACACCGGGGAGCTGTTTTTT.